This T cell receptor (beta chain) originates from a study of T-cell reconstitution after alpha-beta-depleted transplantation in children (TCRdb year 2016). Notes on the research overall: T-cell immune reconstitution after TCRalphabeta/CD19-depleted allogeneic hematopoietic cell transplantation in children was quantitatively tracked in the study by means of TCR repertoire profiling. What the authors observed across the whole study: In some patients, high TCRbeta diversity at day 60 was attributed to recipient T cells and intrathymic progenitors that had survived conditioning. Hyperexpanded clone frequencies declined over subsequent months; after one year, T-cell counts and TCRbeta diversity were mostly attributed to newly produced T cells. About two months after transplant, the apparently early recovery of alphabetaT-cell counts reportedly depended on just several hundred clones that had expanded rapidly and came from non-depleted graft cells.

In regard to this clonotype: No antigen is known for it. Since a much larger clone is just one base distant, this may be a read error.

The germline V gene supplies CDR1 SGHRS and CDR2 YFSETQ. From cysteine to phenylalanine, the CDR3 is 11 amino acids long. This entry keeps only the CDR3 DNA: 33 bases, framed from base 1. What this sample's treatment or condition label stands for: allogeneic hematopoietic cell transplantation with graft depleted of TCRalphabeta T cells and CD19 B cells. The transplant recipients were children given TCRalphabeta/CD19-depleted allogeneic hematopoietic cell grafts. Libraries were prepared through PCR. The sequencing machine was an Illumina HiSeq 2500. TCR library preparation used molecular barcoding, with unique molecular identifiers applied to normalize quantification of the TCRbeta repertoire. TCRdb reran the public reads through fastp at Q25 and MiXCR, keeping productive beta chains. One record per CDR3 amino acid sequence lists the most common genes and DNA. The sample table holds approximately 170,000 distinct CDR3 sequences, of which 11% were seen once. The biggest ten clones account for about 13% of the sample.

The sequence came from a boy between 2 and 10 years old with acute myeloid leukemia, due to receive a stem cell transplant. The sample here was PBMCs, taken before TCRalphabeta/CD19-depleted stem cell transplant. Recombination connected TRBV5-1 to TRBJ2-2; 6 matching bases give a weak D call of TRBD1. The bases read TGCGCCAGCATGGGGGCCGGGGATCTGTTTTTT. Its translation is CASMGAGDLFF.